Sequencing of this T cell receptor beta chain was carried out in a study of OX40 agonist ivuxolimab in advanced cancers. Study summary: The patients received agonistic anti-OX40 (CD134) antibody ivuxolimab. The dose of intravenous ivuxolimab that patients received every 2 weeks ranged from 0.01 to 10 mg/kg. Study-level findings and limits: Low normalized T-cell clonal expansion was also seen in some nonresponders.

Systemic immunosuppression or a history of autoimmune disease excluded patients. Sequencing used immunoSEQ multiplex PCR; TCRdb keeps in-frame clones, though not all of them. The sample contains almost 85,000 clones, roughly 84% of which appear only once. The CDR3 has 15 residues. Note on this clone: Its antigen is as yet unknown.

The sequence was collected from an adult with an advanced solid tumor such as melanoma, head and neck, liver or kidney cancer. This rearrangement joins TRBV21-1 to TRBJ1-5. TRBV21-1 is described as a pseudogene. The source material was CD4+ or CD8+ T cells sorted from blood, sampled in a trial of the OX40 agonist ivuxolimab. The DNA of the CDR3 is TGTGCCAGCAGCAATACGAACAGGACTAATCAGCCCCAGCATTTT. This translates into CASSNTNRTNQPQHF.